This paragraph covers one T cell receptor (beta chain) sequence. Its antigen is undetermined. The source of the sample is a study of T-cell memory formation after mild COVID-19. The study's findings and limits: Some clones that responded turned up in pre-infection memory, which suggests that cross-reactive memory joined in.

TCRdb reprocessed the 5' RACE reads via MiXCR and lists one record per CDR3 protein. Altogether about 430,000 distinct CDR3 sequences are present, about 24% being singletons, with the ten largest covering roughly 8.9%. V was clipped by 5 bases and J by 1 base; unmatched bases: 11. Germline V gives CDR1 DFQATT, CDR2 SNEGSKA (reference sequence). The CDR3 is made up of 17 amino acids. The V and J genes are TRBV20-1 and TRBJ2-3; 11 bases map to TRBD2. The sample consisted of PBMCs or a T cell subset sorted from them (not recorded which). The receptor was derived from an adult woman who had mild COVID-19 (a few samples of this study predate the infection). Cell type and time point are not known. The DNA for the CDR3 is TGCAGTGCTCCTTCGGACGGACTAGCGGGCGGCACAGATACGCAGTATTTT. Translation gives CSAPSDGLAGGTDTQYF.